These T cell receptor beta chains were read from a single sample in a study of shared clonotypes between healthy human individuals. Method: immunoSEQ multiplex PCR; TCRdb's copy keeps in-frame clones and lacks some. The sample consists of around 1.6 million clones, nearly 99% of them appearing once. The sequenced material came from naive CD4+ T cells sorted from blood. The receptor set was obtained from a man between 25 and 39 years old in good health. The CDR3 runs from the conserved cysteine through the conserved F or W. D genes are given only for firm matches.

j_gene: TRBJ2-7; d_gene: TRBD2; v_gene: TRBV5-1; CDR3aa: CASSPGLAGAQQYF; CDR3nt: TGCGCCAGCAGCCCCGGACTAGCGGGAGCTCAGCAGTACTTC
j_gene: TRBJ2-2; d_gene: TRBD2; v_gene: TRBV7-7; CDR3aa: CASSSSSGGSGELFF; CDR3nt: TGTGCTAGCAGCTCTTCCAGCGGGGGGAGCGGGGAGCTGTTTTTT
j_gene: TRBJ1-1; d_gene: NA; v_gene: TRBV29-1; CDR3aa: CSVGLGMNTEAFF; CDR3nt: TGCAGCGTTGGCCTAGGGATGAACACTGAAGCTTTCTTT
j_gene: TRBJ1-5; d_gene: NA; v_gene: TRBV25-1; CDR3aa: CASSEYGGNQPQHF; CDR3nt: TGTGCCAGCAGTGAATACGGGGGCAATCAGCCCCAGCATTTT
j_gene: TRBJ2-1; d_gene: TRBD2; v_gene: TRBV28; CDR3aa: CASSSILAGVRSSYNEQFF; CDR3nt: TGTGCCAGCAGTTCCATACTAGCGGGAGTTCGATCGTCCTACAATGAGCAGTTCTTC
j_gene: TRBJ1-1; d_gene: NA; v_gene: TRBV18; CDR3aa: CASSPPVGPNTEAFF; CDR3nt: TGTGCCAGCTCACCACCCGTAGGACCGAACACTGAAGCTTTCTTT
j_gene: TRBJ2-7; d_gene: NA; v_gene: TRBV7-2; CDR3aa: CASSLALWGPEAEQYF; CDR3nt: TGTGCCAGCAGCTTAGCGCTTTGGGGGCCCGAGGCCGAGCAGTACTTC
j_gene: TRBJ2-7; d_gene: NA; v_gene: TRBV9; CDR3aa: CASSPSSEGPFYEQYF; CDR3nt: TGTGCCAGCAGCCCCTCATCCGAGGGACCGTTCTACGAGCAGTACTTC
j_gene: TRBJ2-3; d_gene: TRBD1; v_gene: TRBV12-5; CDR3aa: CASGPRTGTDTQYF; CDR3nt: TGTGCTAGTGGTCCACGGACAGGGACAGATACGCAGTATTTT
j_gene: TRBJ2-5; d_gene: TRBD2; v_gene: TRBV7-2; CDR3aa: CASSLAAGGPQETQYF; CDR3nt: TGTGCCAGCAGCTTAGCGGCGGGAGGACCTCAAGAGACCCAGTACTTC
j_gene: TRBJ1-2; d_gene: NA; v_gene: TRBV19; CDR3aa: CASSFLRALNGYTF; CDR3nt: TGTGCCAGTAGCTTCCTTAGGGCCCTAAATGGCTACACCTTC